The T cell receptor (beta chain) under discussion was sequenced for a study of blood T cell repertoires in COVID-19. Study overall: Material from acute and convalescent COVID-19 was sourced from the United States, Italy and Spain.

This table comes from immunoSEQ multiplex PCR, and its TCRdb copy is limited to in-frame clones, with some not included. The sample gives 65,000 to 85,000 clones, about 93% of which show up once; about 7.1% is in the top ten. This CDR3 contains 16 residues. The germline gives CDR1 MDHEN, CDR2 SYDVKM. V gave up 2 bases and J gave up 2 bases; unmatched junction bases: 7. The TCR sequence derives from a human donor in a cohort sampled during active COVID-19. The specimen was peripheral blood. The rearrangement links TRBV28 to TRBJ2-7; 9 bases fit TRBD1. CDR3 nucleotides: TGTGCCAGCAGTTTACCACAGGGGGCGAACGCCTACGAGCAGTACTTC. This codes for CASSLPQGANAYEQYF.